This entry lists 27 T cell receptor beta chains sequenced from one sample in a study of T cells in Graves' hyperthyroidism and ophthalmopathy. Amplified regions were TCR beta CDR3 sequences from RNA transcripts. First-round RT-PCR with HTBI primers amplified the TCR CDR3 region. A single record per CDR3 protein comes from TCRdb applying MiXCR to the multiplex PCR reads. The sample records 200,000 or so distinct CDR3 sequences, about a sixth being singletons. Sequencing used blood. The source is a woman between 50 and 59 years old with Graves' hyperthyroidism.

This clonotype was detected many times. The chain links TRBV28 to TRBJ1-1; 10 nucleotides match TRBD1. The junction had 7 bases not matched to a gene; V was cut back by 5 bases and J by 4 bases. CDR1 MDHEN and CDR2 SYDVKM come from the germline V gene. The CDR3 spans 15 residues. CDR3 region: CASSTGTGVGTEAFF. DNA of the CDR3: TGTGCCAGCAGTACCGGGACAGGGGTGGGCACTGAAGCTTTCTTT. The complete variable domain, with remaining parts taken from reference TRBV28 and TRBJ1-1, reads DVKVTQSSRYLVKRTGEKVFLECVQDMDHENMFWYRQDPGLGLRLIYFSYDVKMKEKGDIPEGYSVSREKKERFSLILESASTNQTSMYLCASSTGTGVGTEAFFGQGTRLTVV.

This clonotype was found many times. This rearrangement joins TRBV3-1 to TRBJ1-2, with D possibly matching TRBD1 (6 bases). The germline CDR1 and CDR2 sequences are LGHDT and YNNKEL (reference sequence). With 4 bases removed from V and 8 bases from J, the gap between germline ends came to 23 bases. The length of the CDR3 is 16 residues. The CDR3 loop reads CASSLSRTVAKGGYTF. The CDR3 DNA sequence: TGTGCCAGCAGCCTGTCTAGGACAGTCGCCAAAGGAGGCTACACCTTC. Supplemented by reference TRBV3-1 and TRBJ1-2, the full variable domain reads DTAVSQTPKYLVTQMGNDKSIKCEQNLGHDTMYWYKQDSKKFLKIMFSYNNKELIINETVPNRFSPKSPDKAHLNLHINSLELGDSAVYFCASSLSRTVAKGGYTFGSGTRLTVV.

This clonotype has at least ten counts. The CDR3 DNA reads TGTGCCAGCAATCTTCCGGGGTTGACAGATACGCAGTATTTT. Translated: CASNLPGLTDTQYF. The J gene is TRBJ2-3, the V gene TRBV7-9, with D maybe TRBD2 (5 bases). This CDR3 region has 14 residues. Trimming took 7 bases from V and 3 from J, leaving 14 bases between them. Looked up from germline, CDR1 is SEHNR and CDR2 is FQNEAQ (reference sequence).

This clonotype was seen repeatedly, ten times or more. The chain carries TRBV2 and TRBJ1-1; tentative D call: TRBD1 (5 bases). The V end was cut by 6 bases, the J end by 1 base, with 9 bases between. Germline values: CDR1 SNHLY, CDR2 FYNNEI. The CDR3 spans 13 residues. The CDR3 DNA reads TGTGCCAGCAGGGAGACAGCGAACACTGAAGCTTTCTTT. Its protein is CASRETANTEAFF.

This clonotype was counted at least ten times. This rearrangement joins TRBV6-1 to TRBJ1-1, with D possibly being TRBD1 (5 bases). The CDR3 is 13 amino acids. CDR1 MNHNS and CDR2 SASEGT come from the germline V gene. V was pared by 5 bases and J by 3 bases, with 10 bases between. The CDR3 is CASSTGPDTEAFF. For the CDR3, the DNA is TGTGCCAGCAGTACGGGACCCGACACTGAAGCTTTCTTT.

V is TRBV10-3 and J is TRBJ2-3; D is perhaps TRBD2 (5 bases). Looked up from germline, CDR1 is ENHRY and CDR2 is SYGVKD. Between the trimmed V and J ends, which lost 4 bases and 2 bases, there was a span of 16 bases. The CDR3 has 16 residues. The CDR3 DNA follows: TGTGCCATCAGTGTGTCGGAGAAGCGGACCACAGATACGCAGTATTTT. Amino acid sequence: CAISVSEKRTTDTQYF.

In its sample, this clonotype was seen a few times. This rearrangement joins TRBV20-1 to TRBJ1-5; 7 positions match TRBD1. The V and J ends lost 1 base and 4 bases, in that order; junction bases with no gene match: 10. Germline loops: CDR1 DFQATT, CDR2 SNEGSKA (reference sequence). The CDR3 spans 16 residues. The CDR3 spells CSARGRRQGENQPQHF. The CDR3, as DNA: TGCAGTGCTAGAGGGCGGAGACAGGGAGAAAATCAGCCCCAGCATTTT.

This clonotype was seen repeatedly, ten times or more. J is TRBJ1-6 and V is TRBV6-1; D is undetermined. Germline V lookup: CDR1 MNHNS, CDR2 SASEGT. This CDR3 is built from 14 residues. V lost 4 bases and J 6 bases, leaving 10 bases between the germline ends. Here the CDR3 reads CASSVGVGNSPLHF. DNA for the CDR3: TGTGCCAGCAGTGTCGGGGTGGGTAATTCACCCCTCCACTTT.

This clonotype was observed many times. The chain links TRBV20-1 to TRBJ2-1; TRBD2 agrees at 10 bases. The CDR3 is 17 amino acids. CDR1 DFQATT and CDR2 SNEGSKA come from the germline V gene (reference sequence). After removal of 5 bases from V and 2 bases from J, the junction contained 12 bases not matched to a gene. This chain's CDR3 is CSADDSLAGGTYNEQFF. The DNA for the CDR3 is TGCAGTGCTGATGATTCCTTAGCGGGGGGTACCTACAATGAGCAGTTCTTC.

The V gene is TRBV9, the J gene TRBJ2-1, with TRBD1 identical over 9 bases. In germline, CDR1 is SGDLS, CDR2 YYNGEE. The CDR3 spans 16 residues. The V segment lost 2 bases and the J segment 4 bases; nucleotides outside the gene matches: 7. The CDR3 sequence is CASSVGLGTGYNEQFF. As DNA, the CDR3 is TGTGCCAGCAGCGTGGGGCTAGGGACAGGGTACAATGAGCAGTTCTTC.

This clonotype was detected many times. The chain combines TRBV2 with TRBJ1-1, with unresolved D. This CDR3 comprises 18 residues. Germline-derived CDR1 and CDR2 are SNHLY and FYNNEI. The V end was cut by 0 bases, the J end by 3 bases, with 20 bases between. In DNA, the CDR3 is TGTGCCAGCAGTGAAGCCCTCCCTTACACCCATAAGGACACTGAAGCTTTCTTT. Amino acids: CASSEALPYTHKDTEAFF.

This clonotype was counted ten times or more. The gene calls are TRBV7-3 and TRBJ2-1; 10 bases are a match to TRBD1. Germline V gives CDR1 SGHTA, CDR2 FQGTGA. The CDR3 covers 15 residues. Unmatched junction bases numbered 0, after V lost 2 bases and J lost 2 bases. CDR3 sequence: CASSLGQGAYNEQFF. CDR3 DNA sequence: TGTGCCAGCAGCTTAGGACAGGGGGCCTACAATGAGCAGTTCTTC.

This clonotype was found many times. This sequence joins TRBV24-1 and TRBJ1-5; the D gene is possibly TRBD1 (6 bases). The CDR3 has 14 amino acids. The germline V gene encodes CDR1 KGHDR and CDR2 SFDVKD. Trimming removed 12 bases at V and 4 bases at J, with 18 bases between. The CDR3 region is CAAGGDSENQPQHF. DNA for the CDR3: TGTGCCGCGGGGGGCGACAGCGAGAATCAGCCCCAGCATTTT.

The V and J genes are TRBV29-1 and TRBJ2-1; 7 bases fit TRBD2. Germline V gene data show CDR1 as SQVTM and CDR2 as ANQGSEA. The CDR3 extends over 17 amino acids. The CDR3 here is CGGVGVRRGRVYNEQFF. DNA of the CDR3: TGCGGTGGGGTGGGGGTACGACGCGGGAGAGTCTACAATGAGCAGTTCTTC.

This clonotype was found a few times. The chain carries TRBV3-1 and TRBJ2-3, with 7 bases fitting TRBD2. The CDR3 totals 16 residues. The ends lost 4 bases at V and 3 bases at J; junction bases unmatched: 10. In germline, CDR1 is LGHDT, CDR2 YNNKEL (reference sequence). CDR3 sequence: CASSLFRGRETDTQYF. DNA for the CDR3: TGTGCCAGCAGCCTATTTAGAGGGCGGGAGACAGATACGCAGTATTTT.

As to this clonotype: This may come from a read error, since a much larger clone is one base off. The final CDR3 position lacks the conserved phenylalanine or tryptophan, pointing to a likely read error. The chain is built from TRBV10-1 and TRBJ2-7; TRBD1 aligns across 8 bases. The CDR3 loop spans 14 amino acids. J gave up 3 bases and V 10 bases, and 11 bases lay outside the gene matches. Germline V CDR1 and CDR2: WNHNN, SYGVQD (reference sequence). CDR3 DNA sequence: TGCGCCACAGGGGGCGGGACACTCAACTACGAGCAGTACCTC. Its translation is CATGGGTLNYEQYL.

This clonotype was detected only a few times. CDR3 amino acids: CASSLVTGEKLFF. DNA for the CDR3: TGCGCCAGCAGCTTAGTGACAGGTGAAAAACTGTTTTTT. The rearrangement links TRBV5-1 to TRBJ1-4; TRBD1 might be the D (6 bases). The CDR3 spans 13 residues. Trimming left V 2 bases short and J 7 bases short, with 9 bases between. Germline V gene data show CDR1 as SGHRS and CDR2 as YFSETQ.

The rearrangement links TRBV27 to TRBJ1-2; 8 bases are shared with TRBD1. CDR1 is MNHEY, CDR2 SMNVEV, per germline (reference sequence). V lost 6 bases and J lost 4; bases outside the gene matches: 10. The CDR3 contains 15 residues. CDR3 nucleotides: TGTGCCAGCAGCCCAGTTGGGCAGGGGGCCTATGGCTACACCTTC. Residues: CASSPVGQGAYGYTF.

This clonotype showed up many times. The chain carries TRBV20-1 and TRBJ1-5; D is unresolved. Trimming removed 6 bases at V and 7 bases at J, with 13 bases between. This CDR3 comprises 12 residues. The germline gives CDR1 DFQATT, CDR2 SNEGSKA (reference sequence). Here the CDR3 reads CSAKGDVQPQHF. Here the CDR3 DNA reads TGCAGTGCCAAGGGTGACGTGCAGCCCCAGCATTTT.

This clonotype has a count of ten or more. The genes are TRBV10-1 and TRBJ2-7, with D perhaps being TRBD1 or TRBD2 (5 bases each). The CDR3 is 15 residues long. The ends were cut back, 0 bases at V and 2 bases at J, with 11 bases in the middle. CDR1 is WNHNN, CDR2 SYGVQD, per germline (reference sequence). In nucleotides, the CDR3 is TGCGCCAGCAGTGAGTCTGGGGGAGAGGCCTACGAGCAGTACTTC. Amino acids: CASSESGGEAYEQYF.

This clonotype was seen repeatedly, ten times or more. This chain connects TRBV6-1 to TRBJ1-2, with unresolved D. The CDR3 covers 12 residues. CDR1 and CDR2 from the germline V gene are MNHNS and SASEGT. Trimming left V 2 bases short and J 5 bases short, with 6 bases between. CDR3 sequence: CASSETFYGYTF. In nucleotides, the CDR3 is TGTGCCAGCAGTGAAACGTTTTATGGCTACACCTTC.

CDR3 sequence: CASSSPRTSGRIDEQFF. As DNA, the CDR3 is TGTGCCAGCAGTTCCCCCCGGACTAGCGGGAGAATCGATGAGCAGTTCTTC. The chain is built from TRBV28 and TRBJ2-1; 13 nucleotides align to TRBD2. The CDR3 loop spans 17 amino acids. Germline V gives CDR1 MDHEN, CDR2 SYDVKM. After removal of 4 bases from V and 8 bases from J, the junction contained 11 bases not matched to a gene.

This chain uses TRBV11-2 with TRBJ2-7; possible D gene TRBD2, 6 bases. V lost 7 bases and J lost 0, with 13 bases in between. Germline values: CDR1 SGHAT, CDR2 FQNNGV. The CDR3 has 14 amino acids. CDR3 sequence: CASNFARGSYEQYF. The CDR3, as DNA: TGTGCCAGCAACTTTGCGCGGGGCTCCTACGAGCAGTACTTC.

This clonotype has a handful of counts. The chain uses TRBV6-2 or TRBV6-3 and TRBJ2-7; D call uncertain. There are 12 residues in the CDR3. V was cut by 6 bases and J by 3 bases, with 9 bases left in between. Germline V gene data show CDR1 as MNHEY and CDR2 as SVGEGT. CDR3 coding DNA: TGTGCCAGCAGCCCCGTTGTCTACGAGCAGTACTTC. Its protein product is CASSPVVYEQYF.

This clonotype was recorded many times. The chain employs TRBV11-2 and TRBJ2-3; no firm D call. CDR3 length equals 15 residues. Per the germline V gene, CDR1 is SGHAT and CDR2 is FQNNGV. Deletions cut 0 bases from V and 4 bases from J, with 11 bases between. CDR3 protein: CASSLDFGRADTQYF. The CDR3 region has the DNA TGTGCCAGCAGCTTAGATTTTGGTCGGGCAGATACGCAGTATTTT.

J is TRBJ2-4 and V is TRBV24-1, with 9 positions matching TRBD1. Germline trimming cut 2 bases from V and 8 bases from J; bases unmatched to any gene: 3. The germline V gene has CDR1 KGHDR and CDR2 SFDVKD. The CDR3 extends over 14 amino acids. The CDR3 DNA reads TGTGCCACCAGTGATTGGACAGGGGCCGACATTCAGTACTTC. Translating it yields CATSDWTGADIQYF.

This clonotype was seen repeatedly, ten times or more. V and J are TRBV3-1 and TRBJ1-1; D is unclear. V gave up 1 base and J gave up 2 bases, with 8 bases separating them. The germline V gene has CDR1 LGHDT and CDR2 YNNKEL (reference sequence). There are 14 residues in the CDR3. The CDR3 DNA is TGTGCCAGCAGCCAAGGGTCCCTAAACACTGAAGCTTTCTTT. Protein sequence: CASSQGSLNTEAFF.